A selection of T cell receptor beta chains follows, all from one sample in a study of glioma-infiltrating T cells. MiXCR was run by TCRdb on the multiplex PCR reads, yielding one entry per CDR3 protein. The sample yields some 40,000 distinct CDR3 sequences, about a fifth seen once. The sequencing input was glioma tissue, nonneoplastic brain tissue, or PBMCs (not recorded which). Source of these receptors: a human donor with low-grade glioma or glioblastoma, undergoing nonglioma brain surgery, or in good health (not recorded which). Each CDR3 is given with its conserved first and last residue. The D gene is left open where the match is weak. Clone size, where shown, is once, few, many, or a class for clones that have expanded.

>.|TRBJ2-1|many|TRBV20-1
TGCAGTGCTAGATTAGATCGGGGGAATGAGCAGTTCTTC
CSARLDRGNEQFF
>TRBD1|TRBJ2-3|many|TRBV6-1
TGTGCCAGCAGTTTTCCGACTGGGACAGCCACAGATACGCAGTATTTT
CASSFPTGTATDTQYF
>TRBD1|TRBJ2-3|many|TRBV27
TGTGCCAGCGGGAGACAGGGGACAGATACGCAGTATTTT
CASGRQGTDTQYF
>.|TRBJ1-1|medium-sized|TRBV6-6
TGTGCCAGCAGTTACCCCCCCACAGCTTTCTTT
CASSYPPTAFF
>TRBD2|TRBJ2-3|many|TRBV28
TGTGCCAGCAGCACGACTAGCGGGAGTCAGCCAGATACGCAGTATTTT
CASSTTSGSQPDTQYF
>.|TRBJ2-1|many|TRBV20-1
TGCAGTGCTAGGGCTCCTCGCCAGGCAGGGACCTACAATGAGCAGTTCTTC
CSARAPRQAGTYNEQFF
>.|TRBJ1-1|many|TRBV5-1
TGCGCCAGCAGCTTGCAGGCAGCGAACACTGAAGCTTTCTTT
CASSLQAANTEAFF
>.|TRBJ2-6|many|TRBV3-1
TGTGCCAGCAGCCAAGATATGGGCGGTGGGGCCAACGTCCTGACTTTC
CASSQDMGGGANVLTF
>.|TRBJ1-2|many|TRBV7-9
TGTGCCAGCAGCTTAGATTCGACAGGCGATTATGGCTACACCTTC
CASSLDSTGDYGYTF
>TRBD2|TRBJ2-1|.|TRBV5-1
TGCGCCAGCACCTGGCGGGGGGCGGGCAATGAGCAGTTCTTC
CASTWRGAGNEQFF
>TRBD1|TRBJ2-7|.|TRBV20-1
TGCAGTGCTAGACAGGGGGCTTCGTACGAGCAGTACTTC
CSARQGASYEQYF
>TRBD1|TRBJ1-4|many|TRBV28
TGTGCCAGCAGCCCCGGGACAGCCAATGAAAAACTGTTTTTT
CASSPGTANEKLFF
>.|TRBJ2-7|.|TRBV7-3
TGTGCCAGCAGCTTAACTAGGCGGGGGCCATCCTACGAGCAGTACTTC
CASSLTRRGPSYEQYF
>.|TRBJ2-7|many|TRBV27
TGTGCCAGCAGTTCAGCGGTCTCCTACGAGCAGTACTTC
CASSSAVSYEQYF
>.|TRBJ1-5|many|TRBV2
TGTGCCAGCAGTGAGAGCGGGTGGGAACAGCCCCAGCATTTT
CASSESGWEQPQHF
>.|TRBJ2-1|medium-sized|TRBV20-1
TGCAGTGCTGGTAGAGTTTCCTTCGATGAGCAGCTCTTC
CSAGRVSFDEQLF
>.|TRBJ1-1|many|TRBV4-2
TGTGCCAGCAGCCAAAACGTTGGGGCATTGAACACTGAAGCTTTCTTT
CASSQNVGALNTEAFF
>.|TRBJ2-5|.|TRBV14
TGTGCCAGCAGCCAGGCTAGGCAGACCCAGTACTTC
CASSQARQTQYF
>TRBD2|TRBJ2-1|many|TRBV20-1
TGCAGTGCCCGAGATATTAGCGGGACCGCTAGCTCCTACAATGAGCAGTTCTTC
CSARDISGTASSYNEQFF
>.|TRBJ2-1|many|TRBV28
TGTGCCAGCAGTACACCGACAAGTAACAGCGGTACGTTCTTC
CASSTPTSNSGTFF
>TRBD1|TRBJ1-3|many|TRBV4-2
TGTGCCAGCAGCCAATGGACAGGTTCAAGCTCTGGAAACACCATATATTTT
CASSQWTGSSSGNTIYF
>TRBD1|TRBJ1-5|many|TRBV6-6
TGTGCCAGCAGTTACAGGGGGACAGGGACATATAGCAATCAGCCCCAGCATTTT
CASSYRGTGTYSNQPQHF
>TRBD2|TRBJ2-5|many|TRBV20-1
TGCAGTGCTGCCGGGACGCCTAGCGGTCGAGAGACCCAGTACTTC
CSAAGTPSGRETQYF
>.|TRBJ1-6|many|TRBV11-3
TGTGCCAGCAGTAGGGGTAGCAGGGATTCACCCCTCCACTTT
CASSRGSRDSPLHF
>.|TRBJ1-1|many|TRBV4-1
TGCGCCAGCAGTCCGAACGGGGGTATCGGCACTGAAGCTTTCTTT
CASSPNGGIGTEAFF
>TRBD1|TRBJ2-5|.|TRBV2
TGTGCCACCCAGGGACAGGGGCTGAAAGAGACCCAGTACTTC
CATQGQGLKETQYF
>TRBD2|TRBJ2-7|large|TRBV20-1
TGCAGTGCTTCCGGGACTAGCTACGAGCAGTACTTC
CSASGTSYEQYF
>TRBD1|TRBJ1-1|.|TRBV29-1
TGCAGCGTTGGGGGGGACAGGGGAGCTTTCTTT
CSVGGDRGAFF
>.|TRBJ1-1|.|TRBV19
TGTGCCAGTAGTATCGAGGGAGGAACTGAAGCTTTCTTT
CASSIEGGTEAFF
>.|TRBJ1-5|.|TRBV12-3/TRBV12-4
TGTGCCAGCAGCCGGGAATATAGCAATCAGCCCCAGCATTTT
CASSREYSNQPQHF
>.|TRBJ1-5|many|TRBV24-1
TGTGCCACCAGTGAGGGGGGCCGCAATCAGCCCCAGCATTTT
CATSEGGRNQPQHF
>TRBD1|TRBJ2-2|.|TRBV29-1
TGCAGCGTTGTATTGGGACAGACCACCGGGGAGCTGTTTTTT
CSVVLGQTTGELFF
>TRBD2|TRBJ2-1|many|TRBV20-1
TGCAGTGCTAGTCTCGCTAGCGGGATAAATGAGCAGTTCTTC
CSASLASGINEQFF
>.|TRBJ1-1|many|TRBV12-3/TRBV12-4
TGTGCCAGCACCCCCGTCCTCTCTCCGACAGCTTTCTTT
CASTPVLSPTAFF
>.|TRBJ2-2|few|TRBV29-1
TGCAGCGCCGCAAAGGGGCGAACCGGGGAGCTGTTTTTT
CSAAKGRTGELFF
>.|TRBJ2-5|few|TRBV12-3/TRBV12-4
TGTGCCAGCAGTTTTCTCGGAGAGACCCAGTACTTC
CASSFLGETQYF
>.|TRBJ2-7|many|TRBV28
TGTGCCAGCAGTTTATTTGCTAGGGTGTACTTC
CASSLFARVYF
>.|TRBJ2-7|.|TRBV27
TGTGCCAGCAGCCCCGAATTGTACGAGCAGTACTTC
CASSPELYEQYF
>TRBD2|TRBJ2-1|few|TRBV12-3/TRBV12-4
TGTGCCAGCAGTTTGGGGCTAGCGGGATGGAATGAGCAGTTCTTC
CASSLGLAGWNEQFF
>TRBD1|TRBJ2-2|.|TRBV19
TGTGCCAGTAGTTCTAAAGGGACAGTATCCACCGGGGAGCTGTTTTTT
CASSSKGTVSTGELFF
>TRBD2|TRBJ2-1|many|TRBV6-1
TGTGCCAGCAGCCTACAGTTAGCGGGAACATACAATGAGCAGTTCTTC
CASSLQLAGTYNEQFF
>.|TRBJ1-1|.|TRBV29-1
TGCAGCGGGGAGCTTTCAGCTTTCTTT
CSGELSAFF
>.|TRBJ2-5|.|TRBV5-1
TGCGCCAGCACCCCTACAAGCTTCGTAGGAGAGACCCAGTACTTT
CASTPTSFVGETQYF
>TRBD1|TRBJ1-1|few|TRBV9
TGTGCCAGCAGCGCCTCAGGGGGTAACACTGAAGCTTTCTTT
CASSASGGNTEAFF
>.|TRBJ2-3|many|TRBV7-9
TGTGCCAGCAGCCGGACTTCAGATACGCAGTATTTT
CASSRTSDTQYF
>TRBD2|TRBJ2-7|few|TRBV30
TGTGCCTGGAGCGATAACGGGGGACTAGCGCCCCTCCGGGACGAGCAGTACTTC
CAWSDNGGLAPLRDEQYF
>.|TRBJ1-6|many|TRBV11-2
TGTGCCAGCAGCTTGGGGGGGTTTACTTCACCCCTCCACTTT
CASSLGGFTSPLHF
>.|TRBJ2-3|many|TRBV3-1
TGTGCCAGCAGCCAAGATCGGATAGATACGCAGTATTTT
CASSQDRIDTQYF
>.|TRBJ2-7|few|TRBV29-1
TGCAGCGTTTACAGGTCCGCGGGCGACGAGCAGTACTTC
CSVYRSAGDEQYF
>TRBD1|TRBJ2-7|.|TRBV6-5
TGTGTTAGCAGTCCCCAGGACAGGGGGGAAAGTTACGAGCAGTACTTC
CVSSPQDRGESYEQYF
>.|TRBJ2-7|.|TRBV18
TGTGCCAGCTCACCAGATCGGGGCTCCTACGAGCAGTACTTC
CASSPDRGSYEQYF